These 15 T cell receptor beta chains were sequenced from one sample in a study of CD8 T cells in Susac syndrome. cDNA came from roughly 0.53 to 1 ug RNA primed by random hexamers. TCRdb processed the immunoSEQ multiplex PCR reads anew with MiXCR; each CDR3 protein has one entry. The table has just over 150,000 distinct CDR3 sequences, around 95% seen once. Sequencing input: CD8+ T cells from PBMCs. The receptors were sampled from a human donor with multiple sclerosis.

This rearrangement joins TRBV6-6 to TRBJ2-1; D is ambiguous. Trimming removed 10 bases at V and 15 bases at J, with 16 bases between. The CDR3 is 10 amino acids. Germline assignment: CDR1 MNHNY and CDR2 SVGAGI (reference sequence). CDR3: CATYRATPFF. The CDR3, as DNA: TGTGCCACGTACAGAGCTACTCCGTTCTTC.

This sequence joins TRBV29-1 and TRBJ2-1, with 7 bases aligning to TRBD2. The CDR3 is 12 amino acids. Trimming at V came to 6 bases and at J to 9 bases, leaving 8 bases not matched to a gene. Germline CDR1 reads SQVTM; CDR2 reads ANQGSEA. The CDR3 sequence: CSVLLGGGEQFF. The CDR3 DNA follows: TGCAGCGTCCTCCTTGGCGGGGGTGAGCAGTTCTTC.

The chain links TRBV11-2 to TRBJ1-2, with no clear D. V shed 5 bases and J shed 8 bases, with 18 bases lying between them. The CDR3 is made up of 14 amino acids. CDR1 is SGHAT, CDR2 FQNNGV, per germline. The CDR3 coding sequence is TGTGCCAGCAGCCCCTGGGCCGCGGCGGAGGGCTACACCTTC. The encoded protein is CASSPWAAAEGYTF.

The chain recombines TRBV7-9 with TRBJ2-5; tentatively, D is TRBD2 (6 bases). V dropped 7 bases and J dropped 2 bases, with 17 bases sitting between them. The CDR3 is 15 residues long. Germline assignment: CDR1 SEHNR and CDR2 FQNEAQ (reference sequence). CDR3 loop: CASIYRAGGQETQYF. CDR3 in DNA: TGTGCCAGCATTTACCGGGCCGGGGGTCAAGAGACCCAGTACTTC. Complete variable domain (other parts from reference TRBV7-9 and TRBJ2-5): DTGVSQNPRHKITKRGQNVTFRCDPISEHNRLYWYRQTLGQGPEFLTYFQNEAQLEKSRLLSDRFSAERPKGSFSTLEIQRTEQGDSAMYLCASIYRAGGQETQYFGPGTRLLVL.

The rearrangement joins TRBV2 to TRBJ2-3, with 7 bases lining up with TRBD1. Germline V gives CDR1 SNHLY, CDR2 FYNNEI. V gave up 3 bases and J gave up 0 bases; unmatched junction bases: 15. This CDR3 contains 19 residues. The chain's CDR3 is CASSDPTGDPQGSTDTQYF. DNA for the CDR3: TGTGCCAGCAGTGATCCCACAGGGGACCCCCAGGGAAGCACAGATACGCAGTATTTT.

This chain joins TRBV20-1 and TRBJ1-2; 8 bases are shared with TRBD1. This CDR3 region has 13 residues. Losses at the gene ends were 7 bases for V and 2 bases for J; bases not matched to a gene: 6. Germline CDR1 is DFQATT and CDR2 is SNEGSKA (reference sequence). The CDR3 loop reads CSVLTGGNYGYTF. Here the CDR3 DNA reads TGCAGTGTTCTAACAGGGGGGAACTATGGCTACACCTTC.

The chain combines TRBV29-1 with TRBJ1-1, with 7 bases fitting TRBD1. Germline values: CDR1 SQVTM, CDR2 ANQGSEA. CDR3 size: 15 residues. V lost 5 bases to trimming and J lost 2 bases; unmatched junction nucleotides: 11. CDR3 sequence reads: CSVLGRTGQNTEAFF. CDR3 nucleotide sequence: TGCAGCGTTTTAGGTAGGACAGGACAAAACACTGAAGCTTTCTTT.

As for this clonotype: A much larger clone differs by one base, so this may be a read error. The chain has TRBV7-9 and TRBJ2-7; D unresolved. Germline CDR1 reads SEHNR; CDR2 reads FQNEAQ (reference sequence). The CDR3 loop spans 11 amino acids. The CDR3 spells CASSSSYAQYF. As DNA, the CDR3 is TGTGCCAGCAGCTCCTCCTACGCGCAGTACTTC.

This sequence joins TRBV9 and TRBJ1-1; tentative D call: TRBD1 (5 bases). This CDR3 is 13 amino acids long. Trimming took 8 bases from V and 1 from J, leaving 12 bases between them. From germline, CDR1 is SGDLS and CDR2 YYNGEE. The CDR3 nucleotides are TGTGCCAGTGGGAGGGGAAAGAACACTGAAGCTTTCTTT. Translated: CASGRGKNTEAFF.

The chain combines TRBV7-9 with TRBJ2-1; tentative D call: TRBD2 (5 bases). The V gene's germline CDR1 is SEHNR and CDR2 FQNEAQ (reference sequence). This CDR3 is 16 amino acids long. With 2 bases removed from V and 0 bases from J, the gap between germline ends came to 11 bases. In nucleotides, the CDR3 is TGTGCCAGCAGCTTACGGCCGGGGAGCTCCTACAATGAGCAGTTCTTC. Translated: CASSLRPGSSYNEQFF.

The genes are TRBV5-1 and TRBJ1-1; D not resolved. The germline gives CDR1 SGHRS, CDR2 YFSETQ. This CDR3 comprises 13 residues. V lost 0 bases and J lost 4, with 7 bases in between. CDR3 sequence (DNA): TGCGCCAGCAGCTTGGAACATTTCACTGAAGCTTTCTTT. This codes for CASSLEHFTEAFF.

The V gene is TRBV29-1, the J gene TRBJ2-5; D call uncertain. V dropped 6 bases and J dropped 5 bases, with 7 bases sitting between them. The CDR3 covers 10 residues. Germline assignment: CDR1 SQVTM and CDR2 ANQGSEA. CDR3 DNA sequence: TGCAGCGTGTGGTTGGAGACCCAGTACTTC. Its protein product is CSVWLETQYF.

The chain is built from TRBV12-3 or TRBV12-4 and TRBJ2-1; no reliable D call. V was cut by 10 bases and J by 6 bases, with 25 bases left in between. This CDR3 contains 16 residues. The CDR3 bases are TGTGCCACCCTTTCGGGCGAGCTCCTTTGGGCCAATGAGCAGTTCTTC. It translates to CATLSGELLWANEQFF.

This CDR3 reads CASSDSSGGADTQYF. DNA of the CDR3: TGTGCCAGCAGTGACTCTAGCGGGGGCGCAGATACGCAGTATTTT. This rearrangement joins TRBV6-4 to TRBJ2-3; 9 bases are a match to TRBD2. Looked up from germline, CDR1 is MRHNA and CDR2 is SNTAGT. V shed 0 bases and J 4 bases; nucleotides not matched to a gene: 2. This CDR3 spans 15 amino acids.

The V call is TRBV27, the J call TRBJ1-2; 8 bases map to TRBD1. The CDR3 has 15 residues. The trim removed 0 bases at V and 4 bases at J, leaving 4 bases unmatched. From germline, CDR1 is MNHEY and CDR2 SMNVEV (reference sequence). CDR3 nucleotide sequence: TGTGCCAGCAGTTTATCGCAGGGGGCGGGCTATGGCTACACCTTC. This sequence encodes CASSLSQGAGYGYTF.